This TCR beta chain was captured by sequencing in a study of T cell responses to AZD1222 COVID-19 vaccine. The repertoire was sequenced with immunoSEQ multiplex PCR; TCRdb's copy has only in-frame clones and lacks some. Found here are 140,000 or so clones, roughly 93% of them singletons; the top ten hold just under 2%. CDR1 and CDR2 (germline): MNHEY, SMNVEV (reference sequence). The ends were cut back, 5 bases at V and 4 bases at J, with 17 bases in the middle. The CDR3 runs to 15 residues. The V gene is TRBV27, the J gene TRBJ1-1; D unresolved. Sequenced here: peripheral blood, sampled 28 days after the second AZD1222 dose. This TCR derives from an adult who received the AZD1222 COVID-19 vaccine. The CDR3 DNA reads TGTGCCAGCAGTCCCGGACGGATCTTGAGCACTGAAGCTTTCTTT. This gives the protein CASSPGRILSTEAFF.